A single sample is the source of the 27 T cell receptor beta chains below, sequenced in a study of cytomegalovirus exposure and HLA in healthy donors. The PCR had 60 Vbeta and 13 Jbeta primers. TCRdb's table, derived via immunoSEQ multiplex PCR, lists solely in-frame clones and lacks some. The sample lists around 35,000 clones, roughly 76% occurring once. The source material was PBMCs. These receptors were collected from a woman aged 40 to 50 in good health and CMV-seronegative.

Only one count was recorded for this clone. The chain couples TRBV2 to TRBJ1-3; D call uncertain. Trimming shortened V by 4 bases and J by 0 bases, and 10 bases separated the two germline ends. Germline V gene data show CDR1 as SNHLY and CDR2 as FYNNEI. The CDR3 is 15 residues long. CDR3 DNA sequence: TGTGCCAGCAGTGGACGGGAACGCTCTGGAAACACCATATATTTT. Translation: CASSGRERSGNTIYF.

The chain has TRBV5-6 and TRBJ2-3; TRBD2 is a possible D gene (5 bases). The CDR3 loop spans 15 amino acids. Germline V gives CDR1 SGHDT, CDR2 YYEEEE. Trimming took 4 bases from V and 2 from J, leaving 14 bases between them. CDR3 coding DNA: TGTGCCAGCAGCGGCGGGCCTAGTCCCACAGATACGCAGTATTTT. Its translation is CASSGGPSPTDTQYF. The full variable domain, in which reference TRBV5-6 and TRBJ2-3 provide the parts outside the CDR3, is DAGVTQSPTHLIKTRGQQVTLRCSPKSGHDTVSWYQQALGQGPQFIFQYYEEEERQRGNFPDRFSGHQFPNYSSELNVNALLLGDSALYLCASSGGPSPTDTQYFGPGTRLTVL.

The chain is built from TRBV5-1 and TRBJ2-7, with TRBD1 matching over 8 bases. The germline V gene encodes CDR1 SGHRS and CDR2 YFSETQ. V lost 4 bases to trimming and J lost 7 bases; unmatched junction nucleotides: 10. This CDR3 has 14 amino acids. The CDR3 loop is CASSQGTGNGEQYV. CDR3 bases: TGCGCCAGCAGCCAGGGGACAGGCAATGGGGAGCAGTACGTC.

The chain is built from TRBV5-1 and TRBJ2-7, with D maybe TRBD1 (5 bases). Trimming removed 3 bases at V and 1 base at J, with 17 bases between. Germline V lookup: CDR1 SGHRS, CDR2 YFSETQ. The CDR3 spans 16 residues. The DNA of the CDR3 is TGCGCCAGCAGCTGGGGCCAAGGAGATCAGTCCTACGAGCAGTACTTC. Protein product: CASSWGQGDQSYEQYF.

The chain recombines TRBV15 with TRBJ2-2, with 7 bases aligning to TRBD1. There are 15 residues in the CDR3. The V segment lost 3 bases and the J segment 0 bases; nucleotides outside the gene matches: 1. Germline lookup yields CDR1 LNHNV and CDR2 YYDKDF (reference sequence). The CDR3: CATSRDRTNTGELFF. The CDR3 region has the DNA TGTGCCACCAGCAGGGACAGGACGAACACCGGGGAGCTGTTTTTT.

CDR3 sequence: CASSGGQGDRHGYTF. CDR3 nucleotides: TGTGCCAGCAGTGGGGGACAGGGGGATCGTCATGGCTACACCTTC. The rearrangement uses TRBV2 and TRBJ1-2; TRBD1 aligns across 11 bases. Germline trimming cut 4 bases from V and 6 bases from J; bases unmatched to any gene: 7. This CDR3 spans 15 amino acids. The germline V gene has CDR1 SNHLY and CDR2 FYNNEI. The whole variable domain, filled in from reference TRBV2 and TRBJ1-2, reads EPEVTQTPSHQVTQMGQEVILRCVPISNHLYFYWYRQILGQKVEFLVSFYNNEISEKSEIFDDQFSVERPDGSNFTLKIRSTKLEDSAMYFCASSGGQGDRHGYTFGSGTRLTVV.

CDR3 sequence: CASSVDGGRGYGYTF. Written as DNA, the CDR3 is TGTGCCAGCAGCGTAGACGGAGGCAGGGGGTATGGCTACACCTTC. The chain couples TRBV9 to TRBJ1-2; 7 bases map to TRBD1. V lost 0 bases to trimming and J lost 5 bases; unmatched junction nucleotides: 7. This CDR3 comprises 15 residues. Germline values: CDR1 SGDLS, CDR2 YYNGEE.

The chain joins TRBV27 to TRBJ1-4, with a possible D match to TRBD1 (5 bases). Germline loops: CDR1 MNHEY, CDR2 SMNVEV (reference sequence). The CDR3 loop spans 15 amino acids. Trimming cost V 6 bases and J 7 bases, with 18 bases left between them. CDR3 nucleotide sequence: TGTGCCAGCAGGCAACGGGGGACGCTGGGTGAAAAACTGTTTTTT. Translation: CASRQRGTLGEKLFF.

The genes are TRBV28 and TRBJ1-1; 10 nucleotides agree with TRBD1. The V gene's germline CDR1 is MDHEN and CDR2 SYDVKM. The CDR3 covers 16 residues. The J segment lost 1 base and the V segment lost 6 bases, leaving 8 bases of the junction unmatched. The CDR3 is CASRTGTGDRNTEAFF. The CDR3 nucleotides are TGTGCCAGCAGGACCGGGACAGGGGATAGGAACACTGAAGCTTTCTTT.

The chain links TRBV9 to TRBJ2-5, with 7 bases identical to TRBD1. After removal of 4 bases from V and 5 bases from J, the junction contained 8 bases not matched to a gene. Germline values: CDR1 SGDLS, CDR2 YYNGEE. The CDR3 spans 14 residues. The CDR3 here is CASSSRQGMETQYF. The DNA for the CDR3 is TGTGCCAGCAGCAGCCGACAGGGTATGGAGACCCAGTACTTC.

This sequence joins TRBV7-2 and TRBJ1-4; 9 nucleotides agree with TRBD1. Germline loops: CDR1 SGHTA, CDR2 FQGNSA. J lost 7 bases, V lost 6 bases, and 9 bases had no gene match. CDR3 length equals 15 residues. The CDR3 sequence is CASSFRTGGSEKLFF. Written as DNA, the CDR3 is TGTGCCAGCAGTTTTCGTACAGGGGGCTCTGAAAAACTGTTTTTT.

This chain connects TRBV6-1 to TRBJ2-7; a weak D match, TRBD1 (5 bases). The V end was cut by 8 bases, the J end by 4 bases, with 12 bases between. Germline values: CDR1 MNHNS, CDR2 SASEGT. The CDR3 sequence is 12 residues long. The chain's CDR3 is CASLPGLYEQYV. CDR3 sequence (DNA): TGTGCCAGCTTACCAGGGCTGTACGAGCAGTACGTC.

This rearrangement joins TRBV18 to TRBJ2-1, with 7 bases lining up with TRBD2. J gave up 0 bases and V 6 bases, and 2 bases lay outside the gene matches. CDR1 and CDR2 from the germline V gene are KGHSH and LQKENI. This CDR3 is 14 amino acids long. DNA of the CDR3: TGTGCCAGCTCGCGGGAGAGCTCCTACAATGAGCAGTTCTTC. Translation: CASSRESSYNEQFF. Looking up the rest from reference TRBV18 and TRBJ2-1 gives the full variable domain: NAGVMQNPRHLVRRRGQEARLRCSPMKGHSHVYWYRQLPEEGLKFMVYLQKENIIDESGMPKERFSAEFPKEGPSILRIQQVVRGDSAAYFCASSRESSYNEQFFGPGTRLTVL.

J is TRBJ2-1 and V is TRBV29-1, with D tentatively TRBD1 (6 bases). Germline values: CDR1 SQVTM, CDR2 ANQGSEA. This CDR3 contains 13 residues. Between the trimmed V and J ends, which lost 3 bases and 5 bases, there was a span of 11 bases. This CDR3 is CSVDRGSHNEQFF. CDR3 bases: TGCAGCGTTGACAGGGGATCGCACAATGAGCAGTTCTTC.

V usage is TRBV4-1 and J usage is TRBJ2-3; maybe TRBD1 (5 bases). Germline V gene data show CDR1 as MGHRA and CDR2 as YSYEKL. V was trimmed by 1 base and J by 8 bases, leaving 7 bases between them. CDR3 length: 12 amino acids. The CDR3 sequence: CASSQARGTQYF. The DNA for the CDR3 is TGCGCCAGCAGCCAAGCTAGGGGTACGCAGTATTTT.

Here the CDR3 reads CASSPPVRGEELFF. CDR3 nucleotides: TGTGCCAGCAGCCCGCCTGTAAGGGGTGAGGAACTGTTTTTT. The chain links TRBV7-9 to TRBJ1-4; TRBD1 is a possible D gene (5 bases). The V and J ends lost 5 bases and 12 bases respectively, with 19 bases between them. CDR3 length: 14 amino acids. Germline lookup yields CDR1 SEHNR and CDR2 FQNEAQ (reference sequence).

This clone was counted a few times. This chain links TRBV5-6 with TRBJ1-3, with 12 positions matching TRBD1. V trimming: 2 bases; J trimming: 0 bases; junction bases outside the gene matches: 9. This CDR3 has 19 residues. Looked up from germline, CDR1 is SGHDT and CDR2 is YYEEEE. CDR3 sequence (DNA): TGTGCCAGCAGCTTTGGGACAGGGGGCTCACTAACCTCTGGAAACACCATATATTTT. The encoded protein is CASSFGTGGSLTSGNTIYF. The full variable domain, rest sourced from reference TRBV5-6 and TRBJ1-3, is DAGVTQSPTHLIKTRGQQVTLRCSPKSGHDTVSWYQQALGQGPQFIFQYYEEEERQRGNFPDRFSGHQFPNYSSELNVNALLLGDSALYLCASSFGTGGSLTSGNTIYFGEGSWLTVV.

CDR3 nucleotide sequence: TGTGCCACCAGCAGAGACCCCACAGGGGACTATGGCTACACCTTC. This translates into CATSRDPTGDYGYTF. The chain employs TRBV15 and TRBJ1-2; 7 positions agree with TRBD1. Germline V lookup: CDR1 LNHNV, CDR2 YYDKDF (reference sequence). The CDR3 covers 15 residues. Losses at the gene ends were 0 bases for V and 3 bases for J; bases not matched to a gene: 4.

The chain recombines TRBV7-9 with TRBJ1-4; D gene ambiguous. The CDR3 contains 11 residues. Trimming stripped 5 bases from V and 8 bases from J, with 6 bases between. Germline V gene sequence: CDR1 SEHNR, CDR2 FQNEAQ (reference sequence). DNA for the CDR3: TGTGCCAGCAGCCAGCGGGAAAAACTGTTTTTT. This codes for CASSQREKLFF. The variable domain in full, with the rest retrieved from reference TRBV7-9 and TRBJ1-4, is DTGVSQNPRHKITKRGQNVTFRCDPISEHNRLYWYRQTLGQGPEFLTYFQNEAQLEKSRLLSDRFSAERPKGSFSTLEIQRTEQGDSAMYLCASSQREKLFFGSGTQLSVL.

J is TRBJ1-1 and V is TRBV28; D gene unclear. The V gene lost 6 bases and the J gene lost 0 bases, with 5 bases spanning the gap. The CDR3 is made up of 12 amino acids. Germline V gene sequence: CDR1 MDHEN, CDR2 SYDVKM. CDR3 DNA: TGTGCCAGCAGACTTTTGAACACTGAAGCTTTCTTT. Its protein is CASRLLNTEAFF.

CDR3 amino acids: CASSFPTQQETQYF. CDR3 sequence (DNA): TGTGCCAGCTCATTCCCGACACAACAAGAGACCCAGTACTTC. The chain links TRBV18 to TRBJ2-5; D is ambiguous. The CDR3 has 14 residues. V was clipped by 5 bases and J by 2 bases, with 12 bases between them. Germline V gene lookup returns CDR1 KGHSH and CDR2 LQKENI.

The rearrangement joins TRBV9 to TRBJ1-1, with D unclear. CDR3 length: 14 residues. V was trimmed by 1 base and J by 1 base, leaving 8 bases between them. The germline V gene encodes CDR1 SGDLS and CDR2 YYNGEE. For the CDR3, the DNA is TGTGCCAGCAGCGTAACGGGTTGGAACACTGAAGCTTTCTTT. Translated: CASSVTGWNTEAFF. Combining the CDR3 with reference TRBV9 and TRBJ1-1 gives the whole variable domain DSGVTQTPKHLITATGQRVTLRCSPRSGDLSVYWYQQSLDQGLQFLIQYYNGEERAKGNILERFSAQQFPDLHSELNLSSLELGDSALYFCASSVTGWNTEAFFGQGTRLTVV.

Only a few counts were recorded for this clone. The chain joins TRBV28 to TRBJ1-5, with D maybe TRBD1 (6 bases). Trimming cost V 5 bases and J 3 bases, with 14 bases left between them. This CDR3 spans 15 amino acids. Germline CDR1 reads MDHEN; CDR2 reads SYDVKM. The CDR3 nucleotides read TGTGCCAGCAGTCCACCCGGGACATTCAATCAGCCCCAGCATTTT. Protein sequence: CASSPPGTFNQPQHF.

This clone was seen a single time. This chain uses TRBV2 with TRBJ2-2; 9 nucleotides line up with TRBD1. With V trimmed by 4 bases and J by 3 bases, 3 bases remained unmatched. CDR1 is SNHLY and CDR2 is FYNNEI in the germline V gene. CDR3 length: 15 residues. CDR3 residues: CASSGTGDHTGELFF. DNA for the CDR3: TGTGCCAGCAGTGGGACAGGGGACCACACCGGGGAGCTGTTTTTT. Full variable domain (remainder filled in from reference TRBV2 and TRBJ2-2): EPEVTQTPSHQVTQMGQEVILRCVPISNHLYFYWYRQILGQKVEFLVSFYNNEISEKSEIFDDQFSVERPDGSNFTLKIRSTKLEDSAMYFCASSGTGDHTGELFFGEGSRLTVL.

The rearrangement links TRBV7-8 to TRBJ2-3; TRBD1 matches 8 bases. CDR3 size: 15 residues. Germline lookup yields CDR1 SGHVS and CDR2 FQNEAQ. With V trimmed by 0 bases and J by 6 bases, 5 bases remained unmatched. The CDR3 DNA is TGTGCCAGCAGCTTAGCGGGACAGGCGGGGGATACGCAGTATTTT. Protein sequence: CASSLAGQAGDTQYF.

This clone was observed once. The chain has TRBV5-4 and TRBJ1-2, with 8 positions matching TRBD1. The CDR3 is made up of 13 amino acids. Germline values: CDR1 SGHNT, CDR2 YYREEE (reference sequence). The trim removed 5 bases at V and 4 bases at J, leaving 4 bases unmatched. In DNA, the CDR3 is TGTGCCAGCAGGGACAGGGATTTCTATGGCTACACCTTC. The encoded protein is CASRDRDFYGYTF.

V is TRBV4-1 and J is TRBJ2-2; possibly TRBD2 for D (6 bases). Germline-derived CDR1 and CDR2 are MGHRA and YSYEKL. V gave up 0 bases and J gave up 4 bases, with 12 bases separating them. There are 16 residues in the CDR3. CDR3 coding DNA: TGCGCCAGCAGCCAAGAGGAGGGGAGGAGCACCGGGGAGCTGTTTTTT. Amino acids: CASSQEEGRSTGELFF.